The clone carrying this T cell receptor beta chain has ten or more counts. Its antigen is unidentified. Researchers used 5'RACE with constant-segment primers to make TCR alpha and TCR beta cDNA libraries that carry sample barcodes and UMIs. A single record per CDR3 protein comes from TCRdb applying MiXCR to the 5' RACE reads. The sample gives under 300,000 distinct CDR3 sequences, 16% of which show up once; 3% to 4.5% is in the top ten. This CDR3 spans 12 amino acids. The germline gives CDR1 MNHNY, CDR2 SVGAGI (reference sequence). V was cut by 6 bases and J by 3 bases, with 8 bases left in between. The entry originates in a study of T-cell memory formation after mild COVID-19. Regarding the study as a whole: Shrinking CD4+ clones were chiefly CM and EM; CD8+ ones were chiefly EMRA. Second-wave clones with a day 37 peak had unconfirmed SARS-CoV-2 specificity. Researchers found some responding clones in pre-infection memory, a sign that cross-reactive memory joined.

The rearrangement joins TRBV6-6 to TRBJ1-1; D uncertain. Material: PBMCs or a T cell subset sorted from them (not recorded which). The sequence was collected from a man aged 18 to 29 who had mild COVID-19 (a few samples of this study predate the infection). Cell type and time point are not known. The CDR3 spells CASRLGDTEAFF. CDR3 coding DNA: TGTGCCAGCAGGCTCGGGGACACTGAAGCTTTCTTT.